This T cell receptor (beta chain) is drawn from a study of T cells in Graves' hyperthyroidism and ophthalmopathy (dated by TCRdb to the late 2010s). About the study as a whole: Peripheral blood was sampled at the time of initial diagnosis, prior to any treatment. To identify TCR V-J signatures that set the groups apart, the researchers used a discovery cohort of 100 patients, made up of about 44 with Graves' ophthalmopathy and about 55 with stable Graves' hyperthyroidism. Whether ophthalmopathy could be predicted prospectively was tested in an independent validation cohort made up of under 20 hyperthyroidism patients plus 17 patients who later progressed to ophthalmopathy. The 85 to 100 discovery patients were divided at random into training and test sets in a 7:3 ratio. In about 6 Graves' hyperthyroidism patients, the study also compared T-cell repertoires from thyroid tissue with T-cell repertoires from blood. Following sampling, methimazole starting at 30 mg daily was given to hyperthyroidism patients, and high-dose intravenous methylprednisolone was given to ophthalmopathy patients. The paper describes TCR Vbeta CDR3 sequencing of 120 to 150 peripheral blood samples, made up of 43 ophthalmopathy patients, over 70 hyperthyroidism patients and 17 progressor patients.

A patient counted as having stable Graves' hyperthyroidism if no progression to ophthalmopathy occurred over 18 months of follow-up. Hyperthyroidism patients were newly diagnosed, with disease duration under 2 months, and aged 18 to 65 years. The study excluded patients with uncontrolled infections, other autoimmune diseases, pregnancy or lactation. Diagnoses relied on clinical symptoms, serum thyroxine and TRAb, thyroid ultrasound and orbital computed tomography. PBMCs were separated from under 11 ml of fresh peripheral blood using Ficoll-Paque density gradient centrifugation. Trizol reagent was used to extract total RNA, and RNA quality was then checked on an Agilent 2100 Bioanalyzer. Its CDR3 holds 16 amino acids, cysteine through phenylalanine. Only the CDR3 part of the read is kept: 48 bases, read in frame from the first base. The V end gives up 6 bases and the J end 5 bases, leaving 15 bases in the junction not matched to a gene. From the germline V gene (reference sequence), CDR1 is MNHEY and CDR2 is SMNVEV.

The investigation overall reported the following: No statistical method was used to fix the sample size in advance, and group allocation was not hidden from the investigators. In cross-validation, a model built on a 13 V-J signature told ophthalmopathy apart from stable hyperthyroidism with approximately 90% sensitivity and around 81% specificity, and in testing the same model reached 80%/75%. Most expanded thyroid clonotypes (frequency above 0.001) were also found in blood, which suggests that blood repertoires may mirror thyroid immune responses. In validation, progression to ophthalmopathy was predicted by the model with 70.59% sensitivity and around 75% specificity, a median of about 6.4 months before onset.

This clonotype was found many times. The antigen it binds to is not known. Per-nucleotide qualities are absent, and no much larger clonotype sits a single base away. TCR beta CDR3 regions were amplified from RNA transcripts. The TCR CDR3 was subjected to a first round of RT-PCR using the HTBI primer set and the Qiagen OneStep RT-PCR kit. The libraries were constructed in a second round of multiplex PCR and then size-selected and purified. Paired-end sequencing of the libraries was performed with 100 bp reads on an Illumina HiSeq2000. Per the original workflow: Raw data were processed with SOAPnuke, discarding reads with adapters, uncalled bases, mean Phred below 15, or no exact constant-primer or identifier match. High-quality paired reads were merged using COPE v1.2.5, and each unique nucleotide sequence was defined as a clonotype. MiTCR v1.1 was used to align the clonotypes against IMGT TRBV, TRBD and TRBJ reference segments. The analysis was restricted to V-J combinations with a frequency above 0.0001, which together covered just over 99% of the repertoires. A TCS score was defined as the ratio of F50 (clonal expansion) to E x V (chaos), with BLOSUM62-based TCRdist applied between CDR3 peptides within each V-J. Welch's t-statistics and random forest reduced 500 to 550 V-J features to around 14, which were used in a naive Bayes classifier (R e1071). TCRdb itself trimmed the public reads at Q25 with fastp, ran MiXCR and retained productive beta chains. Entries are consolidated by CDR3 protein sequence, retaining the most common genes and DNA. These V and J calls rely on TCRdb rather than the paper's analysis. Present in this sample are hundreds of thousands of distinct CDR3 sequences, around 13% of which were seen just once. The ten biggest clones cover roughly a tenth of the sample.

The receptor's source is a woman aged 18-29 years with Graves' hyperthyroidism. The material sequenced was blood. The sequence links TRBV27 to TRBJ2-7; the central 8 bases match TRBD2. The CDR3 here reads CASRQPRAGVGHEQYF. The sequence in DNA is TGTGCCAGCAGACAGCCGAGAGCGGGAGTTGGCCACGAGCAGTACTTC.